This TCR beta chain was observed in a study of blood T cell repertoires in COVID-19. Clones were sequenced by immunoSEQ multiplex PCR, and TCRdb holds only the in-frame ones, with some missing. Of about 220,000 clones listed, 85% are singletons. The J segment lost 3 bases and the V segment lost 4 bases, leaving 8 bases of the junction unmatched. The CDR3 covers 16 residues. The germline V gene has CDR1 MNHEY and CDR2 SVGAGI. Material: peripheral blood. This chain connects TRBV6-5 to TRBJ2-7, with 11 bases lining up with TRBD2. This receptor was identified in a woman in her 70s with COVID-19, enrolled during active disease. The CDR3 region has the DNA TGTGCCAGCAGTTCCCTACTAGCGGGGGATATCTACGAGCAGTACTTC. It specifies CASSSLLAGDIYEQYF.